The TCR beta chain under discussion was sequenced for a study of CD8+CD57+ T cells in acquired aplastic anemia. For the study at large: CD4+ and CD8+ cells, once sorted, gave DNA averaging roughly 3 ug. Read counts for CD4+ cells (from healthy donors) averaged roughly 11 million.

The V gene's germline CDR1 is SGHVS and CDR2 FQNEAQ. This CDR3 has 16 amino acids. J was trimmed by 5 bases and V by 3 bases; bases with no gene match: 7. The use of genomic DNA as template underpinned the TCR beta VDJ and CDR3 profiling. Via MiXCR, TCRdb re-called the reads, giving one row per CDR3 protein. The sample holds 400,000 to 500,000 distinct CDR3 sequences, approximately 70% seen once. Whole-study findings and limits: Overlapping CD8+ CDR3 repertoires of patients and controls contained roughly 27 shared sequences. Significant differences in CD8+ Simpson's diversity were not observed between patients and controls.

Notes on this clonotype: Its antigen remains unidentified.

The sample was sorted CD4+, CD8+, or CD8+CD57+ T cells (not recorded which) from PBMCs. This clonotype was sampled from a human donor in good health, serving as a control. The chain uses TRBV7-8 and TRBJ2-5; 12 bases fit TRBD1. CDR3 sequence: CASSLGQGAPRETQYF. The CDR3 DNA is TGTGCCAGCAGCTTGGGACAGGGGGCGCCCCGGGAGACCCAGTACTTC.